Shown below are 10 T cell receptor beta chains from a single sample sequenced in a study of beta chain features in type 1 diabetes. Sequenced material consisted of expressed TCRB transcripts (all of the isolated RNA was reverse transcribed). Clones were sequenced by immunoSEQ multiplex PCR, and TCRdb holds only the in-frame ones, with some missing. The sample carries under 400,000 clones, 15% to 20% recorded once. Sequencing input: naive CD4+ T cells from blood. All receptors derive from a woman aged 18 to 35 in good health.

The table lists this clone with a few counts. CDR3 nucleotides: TGTGCCACCAGCAGAGCCGGGACAGAAAATGAAAAACTGTTTTTT. Protein: CATSRAGTENEKLFF. The chain is built from TRBV15 and TRBJ1-4; TRBD1 matches at 7 bases. There are 15 residues in the CDR3. V shed 1 base and J 5 bases; nucleotides not matched to a gene: 4. CDR1 is LNHNV and CDR2 is YYDKDF in the germline V gene (reference sequence).

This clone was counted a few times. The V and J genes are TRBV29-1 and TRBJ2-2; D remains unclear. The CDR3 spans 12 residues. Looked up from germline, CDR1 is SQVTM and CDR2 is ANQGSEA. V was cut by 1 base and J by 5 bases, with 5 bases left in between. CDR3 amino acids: CSVEGSTGELFF. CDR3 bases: TGCAGCGTTGAAGGTTCAACCGGGGAGCTGTTTTTT.

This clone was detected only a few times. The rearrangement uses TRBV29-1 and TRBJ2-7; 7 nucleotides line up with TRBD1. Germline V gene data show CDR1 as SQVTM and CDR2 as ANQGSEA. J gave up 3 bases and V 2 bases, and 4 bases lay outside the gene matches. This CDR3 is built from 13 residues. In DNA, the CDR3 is TGCAGCGTTGAAAAGGGGGCCGGCTACGAGCAGTACTTC. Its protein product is CSVEKGAGYEQYF.

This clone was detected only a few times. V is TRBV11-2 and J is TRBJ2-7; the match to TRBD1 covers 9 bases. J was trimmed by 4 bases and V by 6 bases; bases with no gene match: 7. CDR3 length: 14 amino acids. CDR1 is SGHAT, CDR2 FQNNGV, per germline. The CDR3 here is CASSRQGGSYEQYF. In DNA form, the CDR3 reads TGTGCCAGCAGTCGACAGGGGGGATCGTACGAGCAGTACTTC.

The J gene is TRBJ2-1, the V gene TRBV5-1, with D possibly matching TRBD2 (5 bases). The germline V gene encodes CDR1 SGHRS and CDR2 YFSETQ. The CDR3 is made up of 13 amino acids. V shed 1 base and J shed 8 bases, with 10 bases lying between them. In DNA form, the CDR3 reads TGCGCCAGCAGCTTGCTTAGCGTGCATGAGCAGTTCTTC. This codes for CASSLLSVHEQFF.

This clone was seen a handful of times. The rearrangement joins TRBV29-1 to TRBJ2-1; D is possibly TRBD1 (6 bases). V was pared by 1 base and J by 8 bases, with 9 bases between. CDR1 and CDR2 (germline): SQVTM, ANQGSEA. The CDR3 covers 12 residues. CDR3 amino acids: CSVEVGTHEQFF. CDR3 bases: TGCAGCGTTGAAGTGGGGACACATGAGCAGTTCTTC.

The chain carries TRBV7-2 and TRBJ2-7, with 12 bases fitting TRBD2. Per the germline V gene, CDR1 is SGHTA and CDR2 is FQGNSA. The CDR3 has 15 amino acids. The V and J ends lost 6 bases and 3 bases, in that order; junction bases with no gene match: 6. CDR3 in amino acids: CASRSSGGAIYEQYF. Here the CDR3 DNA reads TGTGCCAGCAGGTCTAGCGGGGGGGCCATCTACGAGCAGTACTTC.

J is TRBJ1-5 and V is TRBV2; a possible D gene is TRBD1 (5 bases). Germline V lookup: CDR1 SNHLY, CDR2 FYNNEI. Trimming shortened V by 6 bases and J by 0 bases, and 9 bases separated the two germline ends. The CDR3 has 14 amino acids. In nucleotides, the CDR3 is TGTGCCAGCAGGGGGACTAATAGCAATCAGCCCCAGCATTTT. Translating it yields CASRGTNSNQPQHF. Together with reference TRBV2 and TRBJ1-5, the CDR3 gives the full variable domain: EPEVTQTPSHQVTQMGQEVILRCVPISNHLYFYWYRQILGQKVEFLVSFYNNEISEKSEIFDDQFSVERPDGSNFTLKIRSTKLEDSAMYFCASRGTNSNQPQHFGDGTRLSIL.

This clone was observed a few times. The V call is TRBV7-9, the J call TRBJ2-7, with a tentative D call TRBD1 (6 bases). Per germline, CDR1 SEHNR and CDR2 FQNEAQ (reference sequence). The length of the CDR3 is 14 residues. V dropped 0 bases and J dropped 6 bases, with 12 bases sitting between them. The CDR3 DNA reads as TGTGCCAGCAGCTTAGCGTTTTCCAGGGGCGAGCAGTACTTC. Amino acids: CASSLAFSRGEQYF.

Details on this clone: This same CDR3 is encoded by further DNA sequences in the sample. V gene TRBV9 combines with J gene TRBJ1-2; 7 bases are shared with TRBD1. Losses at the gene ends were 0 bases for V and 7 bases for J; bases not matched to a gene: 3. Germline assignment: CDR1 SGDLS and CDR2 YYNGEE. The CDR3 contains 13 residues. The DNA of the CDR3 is TGTGCCAGCAGCGTAGGACAGGGAGGTGGCTACACCTTC. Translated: CASSVGQGGGYTF.